Following are 3 T cell receptor beta chains from one sample sequenced in a study of blood T cell repertoires in COVID-19. Here immunoSEQ multiplex PCR was the method, and the copy in TCRdb shows in-frame clones only, minus some. Seen here are just over 60,000 clones, 70% to 80% observed once, and the top ten hold 18%. Sequenced sample: peripheral blood. The receptors here all came from a man in his sixties with acute or convalescent COVID-19.

The V call is TRBV29-1, the J call TRBJ1-2; no definite D call. Per germline, CDR1 SQVTM and CDR2 ANQGSEA. The CDR3 is 14 residues long. V shed 8 bases and J shed 0 bases, with 16 bases lying between them. The CDR3 sequence: CSIAGGSANYGYTF. CDR3 coding DNA: TGCAGCATAGCCGGTGGGTCCGCTAACTATGGCTACACCTTC.

The chain combines TRBV6-1 with TRBJ2-3; D is perhaps TRBD1 (5 bases). CDR1 is MNHNS, CDR2 SASEGT, per germline. Trimming took off 2 bases at V and 2 bases at J, with 11 bases between the two ends. The CDR3 consists of 15 residues. CDR3 sequence: CASSEFSTVTDTQYF. For the CDR3, the DNA is TGTGCCAGCAGTGAATTTTCGACAGTCACAGATACGCAGTATTTT.

This clone has only a few counts. This chain links TRBV27 with TRBJ1-4, with D perhaps TRBD1 (5 bases). Germline loops: CDR1 MNHEY, CDR2 SMNVEV (reference sequence). This CDR3 has 16 residues. V lost 3 bases, J lost 1 base, and 12 bases lay in between. The CDR3 loop reads CASSLDISETNEKLFF. The CDR3 DNA reads TGTGCCAGCAGTTTGGACATATCAGAAACTAATGAAAAACTGTTTTTT.